Below, 2 T cell receptor beta chains from the same sample are listed, as sequenced in a study of blood T cell repertoires in COVID-19. Profiling relied on immunoSEQ multiplex PCR, and the TCRdb table lists in-frame clones only, not all of them. Among 200,000 or so clones, roughly 80% were seen once, and the ten largest hold under 5.5%. Sequencing was carried out using peripheral blood. These receptors were taken from a woman aged 25-40 years with acute or convalescent COVID-19.

The rearrangement uses TRBV7-9 and TRBJ1-2; D remains unclear. Germline V gene sequence: CDR1 SEHNR, CDR2 FQNEAQ (reference sequence). The CDR3 runs 11 residues. Deletions cut 3 bases from V and 7 bases from J, with 6 bases between. CDR3 amino acids: CASSFQIGYTF. CDR3 bases: TGTGCCAGCAGCTTTCAGATTGGCTACACCTTC.

The CDR3 DNA reads TGTGCCAGCAGCATAAGAGGGCAGCCCCAGCATTTT. Protein sequence: CASSIRGQPQHF. The chain is built from TRBV21-1 and TRBJ1-5. TRBV21-1 is given as a pseudogene. CDR3 length equals 12 residues.